The rows below give T cell receptor beta chains drawn from one sample of a study of blood T cell repertoires in COVID-19. Sequencing was performed with immunoSEQ multiplex PCR; in TCRdb, only in-frame clones are kept and a portion is missing. The table records some 150,000 clones, about 88% of them present only once. Sequencing was done on a sample of peripheral blood. The receptors derive from a woman of 80 years or more in a cohort sampled during active or convalescent COVID-19. CDR3s include the opening cysteine and the closing phenylalanine or tryptophan. A D gene is named only where the DNA matches it firmly. Clone size is given for some rows only: seen once, a few or many times, or a class if the clone is expanded.

v_call: TRBV19
d_call: TRBD2
clone_size: NA
j_call: TRBJ2-3
cdr3_nt: TGTGCCAGTAGTATTGGGGGACTAGCGGGAGGGCCGGAAGATACGCAGTATTTT
cdr3_aa: CASSIGGLAGGPEDTQYF

v_call: TRBV5-8
d_call: TRBD1
clone_size: NA
j_call: TRBJ1-2
cdr3_nt: TGTGCCAGCAGCTTTACAGGGGGCGCAGCCTATGGCTACACCTTC
cdr3_aa: CASSFTGGAAYGYTF

v_call: TRBV5-1
d_call: TRBD2
clone_size: NA
j_call: TRBJ2-5
cdr3_nt: TGCGCCAGCAGCGCGAGACTAGCGGGGCGGGAGACCCAGTACTTC
cdr3_aa: CASSARLAGRETQYF

v_call: TRBV28
d_call: TRBD2
clone_size: once
j_call: TRBJ2-1
cdr3_nt: TGTGCCAGCAGTACCAGGTTAAGCGGGGGAAATTCCTACAATGAGCAGTTCTTC
cdr3_aa: CASSTRLSGGNSYNEQFF

v_call: TRBV21-1
d_call: NA
clone_size: NA
j_call: TRBJ2-3
cdr3_nt: NA
cdr3_aa: CASRWGQGTDTQYF

v_call: TRBV10-2
d_call: NA
clone_size: NA
j_call: TRBJ1-1
cdr3_nt: TGCGCCAGCAGCTCGGGACAAATGAACACTGAAGCTTTCTTT
cdr3_aa: CASSSGQMNTEAFF

v_call: TRBV3-1/TRBV3-2
d_call: NA
clone_size: NA
j_call: TRBJ1-2
cdr3_nt: TGTGCCAGCAGCCAAGGGGGCATTGGCTACACCTTC
cdr3_aa: CASSQGGIGYTF

v_call: TRBV19
d_call: NA
clone_size: NA
j_call: TRBJ2-2
cdr3_nt: TGTGCCAGTAGTGTAAGCGACAGATGGCTGTTTTTT
cdr3_aa: CASSVSDRWLFF

v_call: TRBV5-1
d_call: NA
clone_size: NA
j_call: TRBJ1-4
cdr3_nt: TGCGCCAGCAGCTTGGCCGAGTCGGGTGAAAAACTGTTTTTT
cdr3_aa: CASSLAESGEKLFF

v_call: TRBV28
d_call: NA
clone_size: NA
j_call: TRBJ1-6
cdr3_nt: TGTGCCAGCAGTCCAAATGACAGGACTAATTCACCCCTCCACTTT
cdr3_aa: CASSPNDRTNSPLHF

v_call: TRBV11-3
d_call: NA
clone_size: NA
j_call: TRBJ2-4
cdr3_nt: TGTGCCAGCAGCTTAGATTTAGGGAGGAGGACCAAAAACATTCAGTACTTC
cdr3_aa: CASSLDLGRRTKNIQYF

v_call: TRBV29-1
d_call: NA
clone_size: NA
j_call: TRBJ1-2
cdr3_nt: TGCAGCGTTGAAGAGAGGGAAAACGGTGGCTACACCTTC
cdr3_aa: CSVEERENGGYTF

v_call: TRBV15
d_call: NA
clone_size: NA
j_call: TRBJ2-5
cdr3_nt: TGTGCCACCAGCAGAGATCGGGGGTGGGAGACCCAGTACTTC
cdr3_aa: CATSRDRGWETQYF

v_call: TRBV7-9
d_call: NA
clone_size: NA
j_call: TRBJ2-5
cdr3_nt: TGTGCCAGCAGCTTACTAGGAGGGGGCAAAGAGACCCAGTACTTC
cdr3_aa: CASSLLGGGKETQYF

v_call: TRBV28
d_call: NA
clone_size: NA
j_call: TRBJ1-1
cdr3_nt: TGTGCCAGCAGTTCCGGTCTCCGTGAAGCTTTCTTT
cdr3_aa: CASSSGLREAFF

v_call: TRBV9
d_call: NA
clone_size: NA
j_call: TRBJ2-3
cdr3_nt: TGTGCCAGCAGCGTAGCTTCCCTGGACAATACGCAGTATTTT
cdr3_aa: CASSVASLDNTQYF

v_call: TRBV19
d_call: TRBD2
clone_size: NA
j_call: TRBJ2-3
cdr3_nt: TGTGCCAGTAGTATACGGGGGGGCCCTGAAGATACGCAGTATTTT
cdr3_aa: CASSIRGGPEDTQYF

v_call: TRBV3-1/TRBV3-2
d_call: NA
clone_size: NA
j_call: TRBJ2-3
cdr3_nt: TGTGCCAGCAGCCAAGTTATCGGTGGCACAGATACGCAGTATTTT
cdr3_aa: CASSQVIGGTDTQYF

v_call: TRBV7-9
d_call: NA
clone_size: NA
j_call: TRBJ1-1
cdr3_nt: TGTGCCAGCAGCTTAGATCCAGGGTGGGACACTGAAGCTTTCTTT
cdr3_aa: CASSLDPGWDTEAFF

v_call: TRBV2
d_call: NA
clone_size: NA
j_call: TRBJ2-2
cdr3_nt: TGTGCCAGCAGTGAATGGTCAGGGGCCAACACCGGGGAGCTGTTTTTT
cdr3_aa: CASSEWSGANTGELFF

v_call: TRBV5-4
d_call: TRBD1
clone_size: NA
j_call: TRBJ2-7
cdr3_nt: TGTGCCAGCAGCCGCTGGACAGGCCAGTTCTCCTACGAGCAGTACTTC
cdr3_aa: CASSRWTGQFSYEQYF

v_call: TRBV12-3/TRBV12-4
d_call: NA
clone_size: NA
j_call: TRBJ2-5
cdr3_nt: TGTGCCAGCAGTTTACACAGGGAGACCCAGTACTTC
cdr3_aa: CASSLHRETQYF

v_call: TRBV27
d_call: NA
clone_size: NA
j_call: TRBJ1-5
cdr3_nt: TGTGCCAGCAGGATTGGGGGCATGGGCAATCAGCCCCAGCATTTT
cdr3_aa: CASRIGGMGNQPQHF

v_call: TRBV30
d_call: TRBD1
clone_size: NA
j_call: TRBJ1-2
cdr3_nt: TGTGCCTGGAGTCCACAGGGGGCCGGCGGCTACACCTTC
cdr3_aa: CAWSPQGAGGYTF

v_call: TRBV27
d_call: NA
clone_size: NA
j_call: TRBJ1-3
cdr3_nt: TGTGCCAGCAGCAGACAGGCCTCTGGAAACACCATATATTTT
cdr3_aa: CASSRQASGNTIYF

v_call: TRBV21-1
d_call: NA
clone_size: NA
j_call: TRBJ1-1
cdr3_nt: TGTGCCAGCAGCAAAGCTTCTTTCAGGGGCACTGAAGCTTTCTTT
cdr3_aa: CASSKASFRGTEAFF

v_call: TRBV6-5
d_call: TRBD1
clone_size: once
j_call: TRBJ1-1
cdr3_nt: TGTGCCAGCTGTACAGGGGGTATGAACACTGAAGCTTTCTTT
cdr3_aa: CASCTGGMNTEAFF

v_call: TRBV19
d_call: TRBD1
clone_size: NA
j_call: TRBJ1-6
cdr3_nt: TGTGCCACTGAACCCGGGACAGGCAATTCACCCCTCCACTTT
cdr3_aa: CATEPGTGNSPLHF

v_call: TRBV5-1
d_call: NA
clone_size: NA
j_call: TRBJ2-3
cdr3_nt: TGCGCCAGCAGCTCCGCCCAGGGGTCTACAGATACGCAGTATTTT
cdr3_aa: CASSSAQGSTDTQYF

v_call: TRBV5-6
d_call: NA
clone_size: NA
j_call: TRBJ1-1
cdr3_nt: TGTGCCAGCAGCTCCACAAATATGAACACTGAAGCTTTCTTT
cdr3_aa: CASSSTNMNTEAFF

v_call: TRBV3-1/TRBV3-2
d_call: NA
clone_size: NA
j_call: TRBJ2-3
cdr3_nt: TGTGCCAGCAGCCTTTCGGCCGGGACTCGCCGCACAGATACGCAGTATTTT
cdr3_aa: CASSLSAGTRRTDTQYF

v_call: TRBV29-1
d_call: TRBD1
clone_size: NA
j_call: TRBJ1-1
cdr3_nt: TGCAGCGCCTACGGGACAGGGGGCCGCGGGATCAACACTGAAGCTTTCTTT
cdr3_aa: CSAYGTGGRGINTEAFF

v_call: TRBV4-1
d_call: NA
clone_size: NA
j_call: TRBJ2-1
cdr3_nt: TGCGCCAGCAGCCAAGCAAGGACTCGAGGCCTTGAGCAGTTCTTC
cdr3_aa: CASSQARTRGLEQFF

v_call: TRBV5-1
d_call: TRBD1
clone_size: few
j_call: TRBJ1-5
cdr3_nt: TGCGCCAGCAGCCGGGGACAGGGTGGCAATCAGCCCCAGCATTTT
cdr3_aa: CASSRGQGGNQPQHF

v_call: TRBV5-1
d_call: NA
clone_size: NA
j_call: TRBJ2-2
cdr3_nt: TGCGCCAGCAGCTTGGATCAGGGGTTCGGCACCGGGGAGCTGTTTTTT
cdr3_aa: CASSLDQGFGTGELFF

v_call: TRBV5-1
d_call: NA
clone_size: NA
j_call: TRBJ2-2
cdr3_nt: TGCGCCAGCAGCCTCAGTGACCCGGGGACCGGGGAGCTGTTTTTT
cdr3_aa: CASSLSDPGTGELFF

v_call: TRBV28
d_call: TRBD2
clone_size: NA
j_call: TRBJ2-7
cdr3_nt: TGTGCCAGCGGAGAGACTAGCCGAAGCTCCTACGAGCAGTACTTC
cdr3_aa: CASGETSRSSYEQYF

v_call: TRBV2
d_call: NA
clone_size: NA
j_call: TRBJ2-3
cdr3_nt: TGTGCCAGCAGGGAGAGGATCTTGGAGGATACGCAGTATTTT
cdr3_aa: CASRERILEDTQYF

v_call: TRBV10-1
d_call: TRBD1
clone_size: NA
j_call: TRBJ2-2
cdr3_nt: TGCGCCAGCCAACCCGGGACAGGGAACACCGGGGAGCTGTTTTTT
cdr3_aa: CASQPGTGNTGELFF